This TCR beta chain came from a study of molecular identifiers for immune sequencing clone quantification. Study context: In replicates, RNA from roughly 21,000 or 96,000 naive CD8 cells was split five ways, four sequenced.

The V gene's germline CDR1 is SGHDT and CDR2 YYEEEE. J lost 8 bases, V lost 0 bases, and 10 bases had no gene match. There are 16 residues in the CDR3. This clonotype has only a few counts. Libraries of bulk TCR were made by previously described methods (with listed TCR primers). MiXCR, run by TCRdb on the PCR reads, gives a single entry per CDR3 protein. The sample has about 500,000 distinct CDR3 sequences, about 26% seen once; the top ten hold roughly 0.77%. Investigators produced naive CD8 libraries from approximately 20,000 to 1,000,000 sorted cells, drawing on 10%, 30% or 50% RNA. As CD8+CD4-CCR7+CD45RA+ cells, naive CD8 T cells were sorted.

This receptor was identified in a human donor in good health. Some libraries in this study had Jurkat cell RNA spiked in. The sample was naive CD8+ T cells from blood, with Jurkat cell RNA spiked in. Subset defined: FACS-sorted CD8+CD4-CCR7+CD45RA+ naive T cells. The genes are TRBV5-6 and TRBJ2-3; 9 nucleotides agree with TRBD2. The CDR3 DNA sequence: TGTGCCAGCAGCTTGGAAGCTAGCGGGATGGAGGGTACGCAGTATTTT. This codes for CASSLEASGMEGTQYF.